Below, 17 T cell receptor beta chains from the same sample are listed, as sequenced in a study of blood T cell repertoires in COVID-19. Clones were read by immunoSEQ multiplex PCR, and TCRdb kept only the in-frame ones, dropping some. The sample lists around 180,000 clones; around three quarters were seen once. The sample comprised peripheral blood. All receptors derive from a man between 65 and 85 years old with active or convalescent COVID-19.

About this clone: One end of the junction fails to match germline, which may point to a read error. The chain has TRBV4-1 and TRBJ1-2, with D possibly TRBD1 on 5 matching bases. The CDR3 runs 14 residues. CDR1 and CDR2 (germline): MGHRA, YSYEKL. CDR3 in amino acids: CASSQTLPGTRGVF. The CDR3 bases are TGCGCCAGCAGCCAAACCCTACCCGGGACTCGGGGGGTCTTC.

This chain connects TRBV27 to TRBJ1-5; 7 bases agree with TRBD1. Germline V CDR1 and CDR2: MNHEY, SMNVEV (reference sequence). This CDR3 has 14 amino acids. Trimming removed 5 bases from V and 7 bases from J; junction bases left unmatched: 8. In DNA form, the CDR3 reads TGTGCCAGCAGTCCAAACAGGGGAAGGCAGCCCCAGCATTTT. This sequence encodes CASSPNRGRQPQHF.

The chain uses TRBV5-1 and TRBJ1-2; the D gene is possibly TRBD1 (6 bases). The CDR3 is 14 residues long. Germline CDR1 reads SGHRS; CDR2 reads YFSETQ. V was trimmed by 0 bases and J by 4 bases, leaving 10 bases between them. This chain's CDR3 is CASSLGSGAYGYTF. The DNA of the CDR3 is TGCGCCAGCAGCTTGGGCTCAGGGGCCTATGGCTACACCTTC.

The rearrangement joins TRBV7-9 to TRBJ1-6; TRBD1 matches at 7 bases. V lost 2 bases to trimming and J lost 8 bases; unmatched junction nucleotides: 3. This CDR3 spans 14 amino acids. Germline assignment: CDR1 SEHNR and CDR2 FQNEAQ (reference sequence). For the CDR3, the DNA is TGTGCCAGCAGCTTATTACAGGGGTATTCACCCCTCCACTTT. This translates into CASSLLQGYSPLHF. The variable domain in full, completed from reference TRBV7-9 and TRBJ1-6, reads DTGVSQNPRHKITKRGQNVTFRCDPISEHNRLYWYRQTLGQGPEFLTYFQNEAQLEKSRLLSDRFSAERPKGSFSTLEIQRTEQGDSAMYLCASSLLQGYSPLHFGNGTRLTVT.

This clone was recorded a few times. This sequence joins TRBV6-5 and TRBJ2-4; D call uncertain. The CDR3 has 15 residues. Trimming took 7 bases from V and 0 from J, leaving 13 bases between them. The germline V gene encodes CDR1 MNHEY and CDR2 SVGAGI. CDR3 sequence reads: CASISSSLAKNIQYF. Written as DNA, the CDR3 is TGTGCCAGCATCTCCTCGAGCTTAGCCAAAAACATTCAGTACTTC.

The J gene is TRBJ1-1, the V gene TRBV5-1; no clear D gene. This CDR3 comprises 13 residues. Germline CDR1 reads SGHRS; CDR2 reads YFSETQ. Trimming left V 0 bases short and J 4 bases short, with 7 bases between. The CDR3 is CASSLGEVTEAFF. The CDR3 nucleotides are TGCGCCAGCAGCTTGGGAGAAGTCACTGAAGCTTTCTTT.

This chain connects TRBV18 to TRBJ2-7, with 11 bases that match TRBD2. Germline V gene sequence: CDR1 KGHSH, CDR2 LQKENI. V lost 3 bases, J lost 5 bases, and 6 bases stayed unmatched. The CDR3 is 15 amino acids. In nucleotides, the CDR3 is TGTGCCAGCTCACCCTTTAGCGGGAGGGTCGACGAGCAGTACTTC. Protein sequence: CASSPFSGRVDEQYF.

This sequence joins TRBV7-2 and TRBJ1-2; the D is unclear. From germline, CDR1 is SGHTA and CDR2 FQGNSA. V was shortened by 6 bases and J by 5 bases, with 13 bases between the two germline ends. The CDR3 totals 13 residues. The CDR3: CASSVQAAYGYTF. The DNA of the CDR3 is TGTGCCAGCAGTGTCCAGGCAGCTTATGGCTACACCTTC.

The chain couples TRBV3-1 (or the pseudogene TRBV3-2) to TRBJ1-2; D perhaps matches TRBD1 (6 bases). Trimming left V 0 bases short and J 5 bases short, with 16 bases between. CDR1 and CDR2 from the germline V gene are LGHDT and YNNKEL (reference sequence). The CDR3 loop spans 16 amino acids. The CDR3 spells CASSQEYWADRYGYTF. For the CDR3, the DNA is TGTGCCAGCAGCCAAGAATACTGGGCGGACAGATATGGCTACACCTTC.

This chain uses TRBV10-3 with TRBJ2-1, with a weak D call TRBD2 (6 bases). V was cut by 4 bases and J by 0 bases, with 13 bases left in between. In germline, CDR1 is ENHRY, CDR2 SYGVKD. The length of the CDR3 is 16 residues. The DNA for the CDR3 is TGTGCCATCAGTGTACTTGCGGGAAGCTCCTACAATGAGCAGTTCTTC. Encoded protein: CAISVLAGSSYNEQFF.

This sequence joins TRBV5-5 and TRBJ2-7; TRBD2 is a possible D gene (6 bases). The CDR3 covers 14 residues. Deletions cut 4 bases from V and 3 bases from J, with 14 bases between. Germline assignment: CDR1 SGHKS and CDR2 YYEKEE (reference sequence). The CDR3: CASSPVAGYYEQYF. The CDR3 nucleotides read TGTGCCAGCAGCCCTGTGGCGGGATACTACGAGCAGTACTTC.

The chain links TRBV4-1 to TRBJ2-5, with a weak D call TRBD1 (6 bases). V shed 4 bases and J shed 7 bases, with 13 bases lying between them. The CDR3 contains 13 residues. The V gene's germline CDR1 is MGHRA and CDR2 YSYEKL. The CDR3 DNA reads as TGCGCCAGCAGCCCCGGCCTAGGGGGGACCCAGTACTTC. It codes for CASSPGLGGTQYF.

V is TRBV6-2 or TRBV6-3 and J is TRBJ1-2; unclear D gene. The CDR3 totals 12 residues. Germline values: CDR1 MNHEY, CDR2 SVGEGT. The V end was cut by 6 bases, the J end by 7 bases, with 12 bases between. CDR3 amino acids: CASSLESSGYTF. The CDR3 coding sequence is TGTGCCAGCAGCCTTGAATCGAGTGGCTACACCTTC.

This clone has more than one count but fewer than ten. The J gene is TRBJ1-2, the V gene TRBV2, with D perhaps TRBD1 (5 bases). Trimming took off 2 bases at V and 6 bases at J, with 13 bases between the two ends. CDR1 is SNHLY, CDR2 FYNNEI, per germline. The CDR3 is 14 residues long. CDR3 protein: CASSELGREDGYTF. The DNA of the CDR3 is TGTGCCAGCAGTGAATTAGGCAGGGAGGATGGCTACACCTTC.

The J gene is TRBJ2-1, the V gene TRBV18; 8 nucleotides match TRBD2. Unmatched junction bases numbered 2, after V lost 0 bases and J lost 4 bases. Germline-derived CDR1 and CDR2 are KGHSH and LQKENI. The CDR3 is 15 residues long. CDR3 loop: CASSPPSGGYNEQFF. For the CDR3, the DNA is TGTGCCAGCTCACCACCGAGCGGGGGTTACAATGAGCAGTTCTTC.

The gene calls are TRBV5-4 and TRBJ2-1, with TRBD2 matching over 10 bases. Germline V gives CDR1 SGHNT, CDR2 YYREEE (reference sequence). V gave up 0 bases and J gave up 9 bases; unmatched junction bases: 6. CDR3 length: 15 residues. CDR3 sequence reads: CASSLVKRGGIEQFF. As DNA, the CDR3 is TGTGCCAGCAGCTTGGTTAAGCGGGGGGGCATTGAGCAGTTCTTC.

The CDR3 DNA sequence: TGTGCCAGCAGCACCATGACAGTCACAGATACGCAGTATTTT. The encoded protein is CASSTMTVTDTQYF. This chain joins TRBV11-2 and TRBJ2-3; D is possibly TRBD1 (5 bases). The CDR3 spans 14 residues. The V and J ends lost 5 bases and 2 bases respectively, with 11 bases between them. In germline, CDR1 is SGHAT, CDR2 FQNNGV.